Detailed here is one T cell receptor beta chain. Its antigen remains unidentified. This entry comes from a study of monozygotic twins with inflammatory bowel disease. Findings and limits, study-wide: IBD patients shared fewer clonotypes with others than healthy twins, especially with disease activity.

Per-sample cDNA came from eight separate reactions. Reanalyzing the 5' RACE reads, TCRdb keeps one entry per CDR3 protein, without DNA. In total, the table holds about 160,000 distinct CDR3 sequences. The receptor was derived from a human donor with ulcerative colitis or Crohn's disease, or a healthy co-twin of an affected twin (not recorded which). Sequenced: blood.

The CDR3 loop reads CASSMDLNTEAFF. The chain joins TRBV5-1 to TRBJ1-1. CDR1 SGHRS and CDR2 YFSETQ come from the germline V gene. This CDR3 comprises 13 residues.